Listed below are T cell receptor beta chains from one sample, sequenced in a study of T cell repertoires in cytomegalovirus infection. TCRdb used MiXCR to reprocess the reads, holding one entry per CDR3 protein. The table records about 740,000 distinct CDR3 sequences, 35% to 45% of them present only once. Sequencing used PBMCs. These receptors were obtained from a human donor in good health (CMV status not recorded). Some clones in this sample may be carry-over from other donors' samples. Both conserved end residues are part of each CDR3. The order of the fields is J gene, D gene, clone size, CDR3 length, V gene, CDR3 protein, CDR3 DNA. The D gene is left open where the match is weak. Not all rows give a size; the values are once, few, many and, for expanded clones, a class.

TRBJ1-2 | TRBD1 | - | 15 | TRBV10-3 | CAISENTGGVSGYTF | TGTGCCATCAGTGAGAACACAGGGGGCGTTAGTGGCTACACCTTC
TRBJ2-3 | TRBD2 | - | 14 | TRBV19 | CASTTSGKTDTQYF | TGTGCCAGTACGACTAGCGGGAAAACAGATACGCAGTATTTT
TRBJ2-3 | - | many | 16 | TRBV7-2 | CASSSSADPSTDTQYF | TGTGCCAGCAGCTCGAGCGCTGACCCAAGCACAGATACGCAGTATTTT
TRBJ2-1 | - | - | 16 | TRBV28 | CASKVTGTWSYNEQFF | TGTGCCAGCAAAGTTACAGGGACGTGGTCCTACAATGAGCAGTTCTTC
TRBJ1-3 | - | - | 15 | TRBV28 | CASSLWGAVGNTIYF | TGTGCCAGCAGTTTGTGGGGGGCCGTTGGAAACACCATATATTTT
TRBJ1-5 | - | few | 13 | TRBV7-9 | CASSLYRGQPQHF | TGTGCCAGCAGCTTATACCGGGGTCAGCCCCAGCATTTT
TRBJ2-3 | TRBD2 | many | 17 | TRBV7-8 | CASSLAVLAGFTDTQYF | TGTGCCAGCAGCTTAGCGGTCCTAGCGGGGTTCACAGATACGCAGTATTTT
TRBJ1-2 | - | - | 14 | TRBV7-9 | CASSLAYELGGYTF | TGTGCCAGCAGCTTGGCCTACGAGTTAGGTGGCTACACCTTC
TRBJ1-4 | - | - | 12 | TRBV7-9 | CASSFTGGKLFF | TGTGCCAGCAGCTTCACCGGGGGAAAACTGTTTTTT
TRBJ2-3 | - | few | 16 | TRBV12-3/TRBV12-4 | CASSFSPGSWTDTQYF | TGTGCCAGCAGTTTTTCACCCGGGAGCTGGACAGATACGCAGTATTTT
TRBJ2-4 | TRBD2 | - | 13 | TRBV20-1 | CSAARGGLNIQYF | TGCAGTGCTGCCCGCGGGGGGTTGAACATTCAGTACTTC
TRBJ1-5 | - | - | 13 | TRBV4-2 | CASSKTGDHPQHF | TGTGCCAGCTCAAAAACCGGGGATCATCCCCAGCATTTT
TRBJ2-2 | TRBD2 | - | 17 | TRBV12-3/TRBV12-4 | CASSKSPGLVPTGELFF | TGTGCCAGCAGTAAATCCCCGGGACTAGTGCCCACCGGGGAGCTGTTTTTT
TRBJ1-6 | - | few | 17 | TRBV7-9 | CASSLQRLNASPAPLHF | TGTGCCAGCAGCCTACAGCGTCTTAACGCCTCACCCGCACCCCTCCACTTT
TRBJ2-1 | TRBD2 | few | 15 | TRBV20-1 | CSAALAGRSYNEQFF | TGCAGTGCTGCATTAGCGGGGCGCTCCTACAATGAGCAGTTCTTC
TRBJ1-6 | - | - | 13 | TRBV9 | CASSVENGPPLHF | TGTGCCAGCAGCGTAGAGAATGGGCCACCCCTCCACTTT
TRBJ2-2 | TRBD2 | - | 21 | TRBV27 | CASSPTRRSLAGDRDTGELFF | TGTGCCAGCAGTCCTACTAGGCGATCCCTAGCGGGAGATCGGGACACCGGGGAGCTGTTTTTT
TRBJ1-1 | - | - | 17 | TRBV6-2/TRBV6-3 | CASSYEIVQPEDTEAFF | TGTGCCAGCAGTTACGAGATCGTACAGCCTGAAGACACTGAAGCTTTCTTT
TRBJ1-1 | - | few | 16 | TRBV7-9 | CASSLSGGAGNTEAFF | TGTGCCAGCAGCCTCAGCGGGGGCGCGGGGAACACTGAAGCTTTCTTT
TRBJ2-5 | - | - | 15 | TRBV7-2 | CASSLEPRMFETQYF | TGTGCCAGCAGCTTAGAACCTAGGATGTTTGAGACCCAGTACTTC
TRBJ2-7 | - | few | 14 | TRBV19 | CASSIGGSPYEQYF | TGTGCCAGTAGTATTGGAGGGAGCCCCTACGAGCAGTACTTC